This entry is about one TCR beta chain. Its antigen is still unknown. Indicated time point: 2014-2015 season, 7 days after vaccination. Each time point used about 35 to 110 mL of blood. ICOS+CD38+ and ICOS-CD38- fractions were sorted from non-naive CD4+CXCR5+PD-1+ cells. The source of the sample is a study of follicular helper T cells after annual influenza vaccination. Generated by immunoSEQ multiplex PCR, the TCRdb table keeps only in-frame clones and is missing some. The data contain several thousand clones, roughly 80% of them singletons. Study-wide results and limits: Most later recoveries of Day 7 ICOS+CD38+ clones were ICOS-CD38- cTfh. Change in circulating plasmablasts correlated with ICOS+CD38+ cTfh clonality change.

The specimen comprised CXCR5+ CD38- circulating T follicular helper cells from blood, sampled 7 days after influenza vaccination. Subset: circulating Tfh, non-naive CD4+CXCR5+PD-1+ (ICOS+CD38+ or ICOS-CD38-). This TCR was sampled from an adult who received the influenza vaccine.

In nucleotides, the CDR3 is TGTGCCAGCAGCTTGCCCCCCGCAGGGGCTGCCTCGGGTGAGCAGTACTTC. Its protein product is CASSLPPAGAASGEQYF. The chain uses TRBV5-6 and TRBJ2-7, with a weak D call TRBD1 (6 bases). The germline gives CDR1 SGHDT, CDR2 YYEEEE. Trimming took off 1 base at V and 7 bases at J, with 24 bases between the two ends. CDR3 length equals 17 residues.